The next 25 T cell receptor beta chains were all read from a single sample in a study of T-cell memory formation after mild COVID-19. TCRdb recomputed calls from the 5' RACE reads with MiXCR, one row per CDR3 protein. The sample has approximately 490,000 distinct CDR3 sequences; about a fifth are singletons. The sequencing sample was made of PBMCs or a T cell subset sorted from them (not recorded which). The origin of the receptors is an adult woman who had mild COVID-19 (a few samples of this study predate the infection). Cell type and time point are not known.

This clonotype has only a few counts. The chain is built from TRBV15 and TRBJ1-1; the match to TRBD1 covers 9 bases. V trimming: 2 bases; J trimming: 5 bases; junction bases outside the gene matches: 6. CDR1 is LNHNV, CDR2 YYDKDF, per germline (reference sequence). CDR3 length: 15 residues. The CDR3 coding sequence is TGTGCCACCAGCAGAAAAGGACAGGGGCGGACTGAAGCTTTCTTT. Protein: CATSRKGQGRTEAFF.

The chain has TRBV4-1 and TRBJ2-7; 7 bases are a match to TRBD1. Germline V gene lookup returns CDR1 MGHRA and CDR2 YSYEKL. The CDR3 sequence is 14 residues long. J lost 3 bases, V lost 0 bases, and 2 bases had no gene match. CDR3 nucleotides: TGCGCCAGCAGCCAAGATCGGACAGGCTACGAGCAGTACTTC. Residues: CASSQDRTGYEQYF.

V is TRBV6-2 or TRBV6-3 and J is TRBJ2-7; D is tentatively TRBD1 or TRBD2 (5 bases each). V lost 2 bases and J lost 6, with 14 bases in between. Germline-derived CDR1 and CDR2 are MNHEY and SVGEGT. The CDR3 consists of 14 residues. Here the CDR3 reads CASSYLGTQREQYF. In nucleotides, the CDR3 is TGTGCCAGCAGTTACCTGGGGACCCAACGCGAGCAGTACTTC.

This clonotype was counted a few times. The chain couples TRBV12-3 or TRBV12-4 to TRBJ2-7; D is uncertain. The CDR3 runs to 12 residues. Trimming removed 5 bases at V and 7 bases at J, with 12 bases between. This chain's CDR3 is CASSPVWGEQYF. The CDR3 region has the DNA TGTGCCAGCAGTCCGGTTTGGGGTGAGCAGTACTTC.

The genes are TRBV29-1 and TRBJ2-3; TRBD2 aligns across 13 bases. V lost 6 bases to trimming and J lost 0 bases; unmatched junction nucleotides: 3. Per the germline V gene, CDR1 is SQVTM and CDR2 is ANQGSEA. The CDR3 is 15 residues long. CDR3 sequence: CSVGGLAGSTDTQYF. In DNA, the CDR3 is TGCAGCGTGGGGGGACTAGCGGGAAGCACAGATACGCAGTATTTT.

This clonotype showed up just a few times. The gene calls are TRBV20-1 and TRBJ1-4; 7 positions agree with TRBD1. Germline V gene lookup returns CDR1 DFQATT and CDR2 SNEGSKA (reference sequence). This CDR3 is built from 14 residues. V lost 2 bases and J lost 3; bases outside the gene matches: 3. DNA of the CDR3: TGCAGTGCTAGAACAGGGGTGGCTAATGAAAAACTGTTTTTT. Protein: CSARTGVANEKLFF.

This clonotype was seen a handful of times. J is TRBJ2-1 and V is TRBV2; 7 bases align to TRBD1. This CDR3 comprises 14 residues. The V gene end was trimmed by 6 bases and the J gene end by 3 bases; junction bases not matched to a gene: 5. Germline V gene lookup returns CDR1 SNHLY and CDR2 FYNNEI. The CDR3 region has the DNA TGTGCCAGCAGCCAGGGGGTTGGCTACAATGAGCAGTTCTTC. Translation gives CASSQGVGYNEQFF. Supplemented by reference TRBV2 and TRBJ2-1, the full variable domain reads EPEVTQTPSHQVTQMGQEVILRCVPISNHLYFYWYRQILGQKVEFLVSFYNNEISEKSEIFDDQFSVERPDGSNFTLKIRSTKLEDSAMYFCASSQGVGYNEQFFGPGTRLTVL.

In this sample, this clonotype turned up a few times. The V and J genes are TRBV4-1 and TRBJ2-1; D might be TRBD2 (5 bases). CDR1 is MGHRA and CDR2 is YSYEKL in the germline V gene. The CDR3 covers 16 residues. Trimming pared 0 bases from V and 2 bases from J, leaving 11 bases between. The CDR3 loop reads CASSQDEEVTYNEQFF. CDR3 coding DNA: TGCGCCAGCAGCCAAGATGAGGAGGTCACCTACAATGAGCAGTTCTTC.

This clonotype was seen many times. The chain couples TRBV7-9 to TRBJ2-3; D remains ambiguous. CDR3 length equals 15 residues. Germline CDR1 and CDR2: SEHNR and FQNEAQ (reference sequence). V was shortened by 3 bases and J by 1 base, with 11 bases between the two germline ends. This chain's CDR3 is CASSLGSGGTDTQYF. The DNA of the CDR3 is TGTGCCAGCAGCTTGGGGTCCGGTGGCACAGATACGCAGTATTTT.

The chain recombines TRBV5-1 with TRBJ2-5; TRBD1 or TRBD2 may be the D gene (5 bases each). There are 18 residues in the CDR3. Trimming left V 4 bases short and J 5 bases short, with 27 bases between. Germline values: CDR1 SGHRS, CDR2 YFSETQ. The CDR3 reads CASSPGDLAAVARETQYF. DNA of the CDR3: TGCGCCAGCAGCCCTGGGGACCTGGCTGCGGTCGCACGGGAGACCCAGTACTTC.

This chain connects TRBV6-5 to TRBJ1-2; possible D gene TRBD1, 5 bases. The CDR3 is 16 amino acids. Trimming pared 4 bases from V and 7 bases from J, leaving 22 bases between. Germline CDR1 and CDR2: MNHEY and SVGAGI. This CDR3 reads CASSSTFGRDHFGYTF. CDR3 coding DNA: TGTGCCAGCAGTTCGACCTTTGGCCGGGACCACTTTGGCTACACCTTC.

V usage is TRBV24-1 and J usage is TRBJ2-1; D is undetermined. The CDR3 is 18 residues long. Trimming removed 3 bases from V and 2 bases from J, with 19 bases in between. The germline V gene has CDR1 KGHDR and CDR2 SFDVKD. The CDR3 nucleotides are TGTGCCACCAGTGATCCCGACGGTAGTAAGGTCGCCTACAATGAGCAGTTCTTC. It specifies CATSDPDGSKVAYNEQFF.

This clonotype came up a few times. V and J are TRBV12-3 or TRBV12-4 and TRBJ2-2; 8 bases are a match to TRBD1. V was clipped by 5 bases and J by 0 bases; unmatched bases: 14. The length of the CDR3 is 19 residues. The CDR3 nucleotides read TGTGCCAGCAGTCCGAGCTATGGGCAGGGGGCCTCGAACACCGGGGAGCTGTTTTTT. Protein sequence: CASSPSYGQGASNTGELFF.

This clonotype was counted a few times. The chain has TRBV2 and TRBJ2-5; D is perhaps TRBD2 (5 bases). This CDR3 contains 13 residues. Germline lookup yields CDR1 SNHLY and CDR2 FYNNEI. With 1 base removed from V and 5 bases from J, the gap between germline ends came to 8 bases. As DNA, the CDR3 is TGTGCCAGCAGTGAAGTCGGCGGGGAGACCCAGTACTTC. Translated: CASSEVGGETQYF.

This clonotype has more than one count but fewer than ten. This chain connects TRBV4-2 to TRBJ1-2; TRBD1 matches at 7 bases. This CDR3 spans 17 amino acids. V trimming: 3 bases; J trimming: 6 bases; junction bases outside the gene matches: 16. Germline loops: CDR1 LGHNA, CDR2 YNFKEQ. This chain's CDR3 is CASSHDREIGLANGYTF. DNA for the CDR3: TGTGCCAGCAGCCACGACAGGGAAATCGGGTTAGCTAATGGCTACACCTTC.

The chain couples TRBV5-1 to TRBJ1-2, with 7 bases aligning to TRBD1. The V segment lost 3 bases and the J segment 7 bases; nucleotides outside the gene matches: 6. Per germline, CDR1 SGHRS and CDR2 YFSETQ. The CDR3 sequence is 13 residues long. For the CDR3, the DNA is TGCGCCAGCAGCTCGAGAGGGGACAGTGGCTACACCTTC. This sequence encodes CASSSRGDSGYTF. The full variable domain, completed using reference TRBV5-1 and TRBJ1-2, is KAGVTQTPRYLIKTRGQQVTLSCSPISGHRSVSWYQQTPGQGLQFLFEYFSETQRNKGNFPGRFSGRQFSNSRSEMNVSTLELGDSALYLCASSSRGDSGYTFGSGTRLTVV.

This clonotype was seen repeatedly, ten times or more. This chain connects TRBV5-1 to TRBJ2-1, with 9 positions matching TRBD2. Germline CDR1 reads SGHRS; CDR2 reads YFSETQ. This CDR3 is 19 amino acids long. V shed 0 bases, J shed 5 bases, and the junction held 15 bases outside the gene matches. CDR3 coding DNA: TGCGCCAGCAGCTTGGCCAACGTTTATAGCGGGAGAGTGGACAATGAGCAGTTCTTC. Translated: CASSLANVYSGRVDNEQFF.

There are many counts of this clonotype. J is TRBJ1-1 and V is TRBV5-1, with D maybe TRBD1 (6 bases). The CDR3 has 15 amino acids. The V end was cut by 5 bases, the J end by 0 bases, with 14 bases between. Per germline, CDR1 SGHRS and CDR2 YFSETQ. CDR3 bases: TGCGCCAGCAGTCGAGGGGGGCAAATGAACACTGAAGCTTTCTTT. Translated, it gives CASSRGGQMNTEAFF.

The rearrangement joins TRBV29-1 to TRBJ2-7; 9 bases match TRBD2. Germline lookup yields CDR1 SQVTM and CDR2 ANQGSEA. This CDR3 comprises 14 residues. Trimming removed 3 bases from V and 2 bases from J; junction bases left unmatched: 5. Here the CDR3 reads CSVDSGSGAYEQYF. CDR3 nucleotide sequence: TGCAGCGTTGATAGCGGGAGCGGGGCCTACGAGCAGTACTTC.

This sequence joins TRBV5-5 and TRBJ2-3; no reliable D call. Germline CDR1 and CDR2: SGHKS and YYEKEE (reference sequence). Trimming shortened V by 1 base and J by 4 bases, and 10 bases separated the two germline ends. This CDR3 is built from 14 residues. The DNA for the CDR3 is TGTGCCAGCAGCTTGACAACTTTGCCAGATACGCAGTATTTT. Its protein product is CASSLTTLPDTQYF.

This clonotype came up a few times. CDR3 region: CASSSLRLPEETQYF. For the CDR3, the DNA is TGTGCCAGCAGCTCTCTCAGACTGCCGGAAGAGACCCAGTACTTC. The genes are TRBV11-1 and TRBJ2-5; D uncertain. Germline CDR1 reads SGHAT; CDR2 reads FQDESV (reference sequence). There are 15 residues in the CDR3. Trimming removed 4 bases from V and 3 bases from J, with 15 bases in between.

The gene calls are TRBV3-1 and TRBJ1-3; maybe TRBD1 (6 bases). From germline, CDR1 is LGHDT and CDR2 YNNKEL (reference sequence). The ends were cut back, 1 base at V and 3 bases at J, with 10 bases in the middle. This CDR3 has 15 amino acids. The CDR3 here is CASSQGGASGNTIYF. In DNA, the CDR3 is TGTGCCAGCAGCCAAGGGGGGGCGAGTGGAAACACCATATATTTT.

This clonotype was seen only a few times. CDR3 sequence: CASSHTVQETQYF. CDR3 DNA sequence: TGTGCCAGCAGCCATACAGTCCAAGAGACCCAGTACTTC. This rearrangement joins TRBV12-3 or TRBV12-4 to TRBJ2-5; D uncertain. V lost 6 bases and J 1 base, leaving 9 bases between the germline ends. The CDR3 covers 13 residues.

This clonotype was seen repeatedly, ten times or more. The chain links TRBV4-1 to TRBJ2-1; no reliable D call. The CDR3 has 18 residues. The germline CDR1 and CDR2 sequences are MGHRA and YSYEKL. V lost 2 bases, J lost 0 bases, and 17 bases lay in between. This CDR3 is CASSQSPRAGPSYNEQFF. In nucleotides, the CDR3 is TGCGCCAGCAGCCAATCCCCCCGGGCAGGTCCCTCCTACAATGAGCAGTTCTTC.

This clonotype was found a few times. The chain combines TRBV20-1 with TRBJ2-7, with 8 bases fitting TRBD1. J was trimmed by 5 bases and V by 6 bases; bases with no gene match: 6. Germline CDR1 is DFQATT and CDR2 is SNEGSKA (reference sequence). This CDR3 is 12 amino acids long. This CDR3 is CSAKDRVHEQYF. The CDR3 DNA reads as TGCAGTGCGAAGGACAGGGTCCACGAGCAGTACTTC.